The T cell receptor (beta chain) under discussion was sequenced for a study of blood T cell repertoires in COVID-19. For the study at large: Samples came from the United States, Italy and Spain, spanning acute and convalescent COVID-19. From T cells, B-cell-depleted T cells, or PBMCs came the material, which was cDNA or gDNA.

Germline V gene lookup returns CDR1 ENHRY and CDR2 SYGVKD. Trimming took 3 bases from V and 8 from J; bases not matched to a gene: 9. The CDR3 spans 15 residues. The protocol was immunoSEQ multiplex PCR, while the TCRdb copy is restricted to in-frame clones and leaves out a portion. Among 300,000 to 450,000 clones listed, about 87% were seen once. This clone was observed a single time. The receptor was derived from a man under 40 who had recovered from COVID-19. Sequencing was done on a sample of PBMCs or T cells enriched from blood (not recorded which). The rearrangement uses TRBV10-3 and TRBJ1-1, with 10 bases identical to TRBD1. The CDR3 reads CAISELGQGSGEAFF. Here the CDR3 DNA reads TGTGCCATCAGTGAACTGGGACAGGGGTCAGGGGAAGCTTTCTTT.